This entry lists 32 T cell receptor beta chains sequenced from one sample in a study of T cells expressing NK-cell markers. Reanalyzing the 5' RACE reads, TCRdb keeps one entry per CDR3 protein, without DNA. The sample table includes about 150,000 distinct CDR3 sequences. Sequencing was performed on blood T cells: a sorted CD56 or NKG2C T cell subset, CD4+ or CD8+ T cells, or bulk PBMC T cells (not recorded which). These receptors all come from a woman in her 50s in good health.

The chain is built from TRBV12-3 or TRBV12-4 and TRBJ2-1; no DNA is available, so the TRBD1 call from TCRdb remains unchecked. This CDR3 spans 13 amino acids. CDR3 sequence: CASSPYRENEQFF.

The chain uses TRBV13 and TRBJ2-1; without DNA, the TCRdb call of TRBD1 cannot be checked. This CDR3 contains 13 residues. Germline-derived CDR1 and CDR2 are PRHDT and FYEKMQ (reference sequence). CDR3 sequence reads: CASSSQGDSEQFF.

This chain connects TRBV7-9 to TRBJ2-2. Germline V gives CDR1 SEHNR, CDR2 FQNEAQ (reference sequence). This CDR3 spans 11 amino acids. Here the CDR3 reads CASTSIGELFF.

CDR3 amino acids: CASSFRDDPPYEQYF. The rearrangement uses TRBV7-9 and TRBJ2-7; with no DNA, the TCRdb D assignment of TRBD1 cannot be verified. The CDR3 has 15 residues. Germline V gene lookup returns CDR1 SEHNR and CDR2 FQNEAQ (reference sequence).

This chain connects TRBV7-9 to TRBJ1-5. CDR1 SEHNR and CDR2 FQNEAQ come from the germline V gene (reference sequence). The CDR3 is 13 residues long. CDR3 loop: CASSLEDLGSQHF.

J is TRBJ2-1 and V is TRBV2; there is no DNA to check the TCRdb D call of TRBD2. There are 13 residues in the CDR3. Germline assignment: CDR1 SNHLY and CDR2 FYNNEI. The CDR3 sequence is CASSPAGRDEQFF.

The gene calls are TRBV6-4 and TRBJ2-3; the TCRdb D gene call, TRBD2, has no DNA to confirm it. Germline assignment: CDR1 MRHNA and CDR2 SNTAGT. The CDR3 runs 15 residues. CDR3: CARAALRGDTDTQYF.

The chain carries TRBV12-3 or TRBV12-4 and TRBJ2-1; the TRBD1 assignment by TCRdb is unverifiable without DNA. CDR3 length: 16 amino acids. This CDR3 is CASSLALGTSYNEQFF.

The chain joins TRBV20-1 to TRBJ2-2; TCRdb calls TRBD1, which cannot be checked without DNA. Germline V gene data show CDR1 as DFQATT and CDR2 as SNEGSKA (reference sequence). This CDR3 has 14 residues. The CDR3 loop reads CSALDRGGTGELFF.

Here the CDR3 reads CASGEGAGGYTF. The genes are TRBV6-5 and TRBJ1-2; TCRdb reports TRBD1, a call that lacks DNA to check it against. Germline V CDR1 and CDR2: MNHEY, SVGAGI. The CDR3 covers 12 residues.

This chain connects TRBV18 to TRBJ2-1. The CDR3 is made up of 16 amino acids. CDR1 KGHSH and CDR2 LQKENI come from the germline V gene. Here the CDR3 reads CASSPLDLNSYNEQFF.

The rearrangement joins TRBV4-1 to TRBJ2-4; the D gene TCRdb calls, TRBD1, cannot be checked with no DNA. This CDR3 comprises 17 residues. Germline values: CDR1 MGHRA, CDR2 YSYEKL. The CDR3 loop is CASSHSPGQLAKNIQYF.

This sequence joins TRBV9 and TRBJ2-3; without DNA, the TCRdb call of TRBD2 cannot be checked. Germline lookup yields CDR1 SGDLS and CDR2 YYNGEE. There are 14 residues in the CDR3. CDR3 region: CASSVNRRADTQYF.

This chain uses TRBV6-5 with TRBJ2-1; TCRdb gives TRBD2 as the D gene, but with no DNA this cannot be confirmed. The CDR3 length is 17 residues. Germline lookup yields CDR1 MNHEY and CDR2 SVGAGI. CDR3: CASSYEASGRPHNEQFF.

The rearrangement uses TRBV7-8 and TRBJ2-1; lacking DNA, the TRBD1 call made by TCRdb goes unchecked. Germline lookup yields CDR1 SGHVS and CDR2 FQNEAQ. This CDR3 comprises 19 residues. The CDR3 loop reads CASSLPRAPAGVEVNEQFF. Combining the CDR3 with reference TRBV7-8 and TRBJ2-1 gives the whole variable domain GAGVSQSPRYKVAKRGQDVALRCDPISGHVSLFWYQQALGQGPEFLTYFQNEAQLDKSGLPSDRFFAERPEGSVSTLKIQRTQQEDSAVYLCASSLPRAPAGVEVNEQFFGPGTRLTVL.

This chain connects TRBV4-1 to TRBJ2-7; TCRdb outputs TRBD1, but without DNA this stays unchecked. This CDR3 is 15 amino acids long. Germline V CDR1 and CDR2: MGHRA, YSYEKL. CDR3 in amino acids: CASSQEGTGSREQYF.

The V gene is TRBV6-1, the J gene TRBJ2-1; TCRdb's D call, TRBD2, is unchecked because there is no DNA. The CDR3 length is 15 residues. CDR1 is MNHNS and CDR2 is SASEGT in the germline V gene. CDR3 in amino acids: CASSEGLAGANEQFF.

The chain joins TRBV2 to TRBJ2-1; checking the TCRdb D call of TRBD1 is not possible without DNA. CDR1 is SNHLY and CDR2 is FYNNEI in the germline V gene. This CDR3 has 13 residues. CDR3 loop: CASTPAGGIEQFF.

The chain couples TRBV20-1 to TRBJ2-2; TCRdb's D call, TRBD1, is unchecked because there is no DNA. The V gene's germline CDR1 is DFQATT and CDR2 SNEGSKA (reference sequence). The CDR3 consists of 16 residues. CDR3 protein: CSARDRGRGDTGELFF.

The genes are TRBV29-1 and TRBJ2-1. From germline, CDR1 is SQVTM and CDR2 ANQGSEA. The CDR3 totals 14 residues. CDR3 sequence: CSVVVGSFYNEQFF.

This chain connects TRBV7-8 to TRBJ2-1; TCRdb names TRBD2, which stays unverified in the absence of DNA. This CDR3 is built from 14 residues. Germline V gene lookup returns CDR1 SGHVS and CDR2 FQNEAQ. CDR3 loop: CASSRGESNNEQFF.

This rearrangement joins TRBV7-3 to TRBJ2-1; TCRdb proposes TRBD2, but this gene call is untestable without DNA. CDR1 and CDR2 (germline): SGHTA, FQGTGA. The CDR3 contains 17 residues. CDR3 sequence reads: CASSLVPAGGPYNEQFF.

The V gene is TRBV5-6, the J gene TRBJ2-1. CDR1 and CDR2 from the germline V gene are SGHDT and YYEEEE. There are 14 residues in the CDR3. CDR3 sequence reads: CASSLTPEGYEQFF.

CDR3 amino acids: CATSDPDSLPGANVLTF. J is TRBJ2-6 and V is TRBV24-1; the D call from TCRdb, TRBD1, cannot be confirmed without DNA. This CDR3 has 17 residues. From germline, CDR1 is KGHDR and CDR2 SFDVKD.

V is TRBV20-1 and J is TRBJ2-1. This CDR3 spans 16 amino acids. Per the germline V gene, CDR1 is DFQATT and CDR2 is SNEGSKA (reference sequence). The CDR3 loop is CSARDRSAFKLYEQFF.

The chain has TRBV7-8 and TRBJ2-1; TCRdb calls TRBD2, which cannot be checked without DNA. There are 15 residues in the CDR3. Germline CDR1 is SGHVS and CDR2 is FQNEAQ. The CDR3: CARPFSGRPSNEQFF.

The V and J genes are TRBV12-3 or TRBV12-4 and TRBJ2-1. The CDR3 contains 15 residues. The chain's CDR3 is CASSLAEDSYNEQFF.

V gene TRBV27 combines with J gene TRBJ1-5. The CDR3 contains 13 residues. Per germline, CDR1 MNHEY and CDR2 SMNVEV (reference sequence). CDR3 sequence: CASSFRGFQPQHF.

Here the CDR3 reads CASSPSGNTQYF. The V gene is TRBV6-2 or TRBV6-3, the J gene TRBJ2-3; with no DNA, the TCRdb D assignment of TRBD2 cannot be verified. The germline CDR1 and CDR2 sequences are MNHEY and SVGEGT. The CDR3 is 12 amino acids.

The rearrangement links TRBV6-5 to TRBJ1-6. CDR1 and CDR2 from the germline V gene are MNHEY and SVGAGI. CDR3 length: 17 amino acids. The CDR3 loop reads CASSYVGQDPYNSPLHF.

V is TRBV15 and J is TRBJ1-5; TCRdb designates TRBD1, a call that cannot be tested without DNA. The germline V gene has CDR1 LNHNV and CDR2 YYDKDF (reference sequence). This CDR3 has 16 residues. This chain's CDR3 is CATSRLEGGSNQPQHF. The full variable domain, with the rest looked up from reference TRBV15 and TRBJ1-5, is DAMVIQNPRYQVTQFGKPVTLSCSQTLNHNVMYWYQQKSSQAPKLLFHYYDKDFNNEADTPDNFQSRRPNTSFCFLDIRSPGLGDTAMYLCATSRLEGGSNQPQHFGDGTRLSIL.

The chain links TRBV12-3 or TRBV12-4 to TRBJ1-3. This CDR3 has 11 amino acids. The CDR3 region is CASSGGNTIYF.